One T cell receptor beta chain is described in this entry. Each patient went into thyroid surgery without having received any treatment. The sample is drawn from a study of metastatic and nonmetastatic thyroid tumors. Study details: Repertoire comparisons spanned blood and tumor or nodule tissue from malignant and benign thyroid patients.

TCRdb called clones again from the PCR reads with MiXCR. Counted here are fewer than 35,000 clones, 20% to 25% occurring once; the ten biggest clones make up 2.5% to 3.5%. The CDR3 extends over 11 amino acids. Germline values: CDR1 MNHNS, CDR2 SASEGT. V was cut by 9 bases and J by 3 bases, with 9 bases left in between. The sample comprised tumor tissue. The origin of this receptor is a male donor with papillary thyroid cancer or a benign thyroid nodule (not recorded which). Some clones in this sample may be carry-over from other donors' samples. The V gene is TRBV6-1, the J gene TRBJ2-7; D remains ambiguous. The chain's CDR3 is CARSKGYEQYF. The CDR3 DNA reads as TGTGCCAGAAGTAAGGGCTACGAGCAGTACTTC.